These 30 T cell receptor beta chains came from one sample sequenced in a study of shared clonotypes between healthy human individuals. The data were produced by immunoSEQ multiplex PCR, yet TCRdb's version contains in-frame clones alone and is incomplete. The data contain some 2.4 million clones, approximately 93% of them singletons. Sequencing input: naive CD4+ T cells from PBMCs. Described subset: CD45RA+ positively selected. Receptors originate from a man aged 18 to 30 in good health. Some clones in this sample may be carry-over from other donors' samples.

This clone appeared a single time. As DNA, the CDR3 is TGCGCCAGCAGCCAGACCCTCGTTCGAGCGGGGAACCTTGCAGATACGCAGTATTTT. Its translation is CASSQTLVRAGNLADTQYF. V gene TRBV4-1 combines with J gene TRBJ2-3; TRBD2 matches at 7 bases. V gave up 3 bases and J gave up 4 bases; unmatched junction bases: 19. Germline CDR1 is MGHRA and CDR2 is YSYEKL. The length of the CDR3 is 19 residues.

The chain links TRBV14 to TRBJ2-3; D remains unclear. Trimming removed 1 base from V and 1 base from J, with 9 bases in between. The germline V gene encodes CDR1 SGHDN and CDR2 FVKESK. The CDR3 consists of 15 residues. The CDR3 DNA follows: TGTGCCAGCAGCCAAGTATCCCCCGGCACAGATACGCAGTATTTT. It specifies CASSQVSPGTDTQYF. Looking up the rest from reference TRBV14 and TRBJ2-3 gives the full variable domain: EAGVTQFPSHSVIEKGQTVTLRCDPISGHDNLYWYRRVMGKEIKFLLHFVKESKQDESGMPNNRFLAERTGGTYSTLKVQPAELEDSGVYFCASSQVSPGTDTQYFGPGTRLTVL.

This rearrangement joins TRBV28 to TRBJ1-2; D is uncertain. Trimming took off 5 bases at V and 4 bases at J, with 17 bases between the two ends. Germline V CDR1 and CDR2: MDHEN, SYDVKM. CDR3 size: 15 residues. CDR3 residues: CASSPPNRGAYGYTF. CDR3 in DNA: TGTGCCAGCAGTCCGCCTAACCGGGGAGCCTATGGCTACACCTTC.

The chain is built from TRBV2 and TRBJ1-5; 8 bases line up with TRBD1. Per germline, CDR1 SNHLY and CDR2 FYNNEI. Trimming removed 6 bases from V and 6 bases from J; junction bases left unmatched: 7. This CDR3 has 14 residues. The CDR3 coding sequence is TGTGCCAGCAGCAACCAGGACAGGGTTCAGCCCCAGCATTTT. As protein: CASSNQDRVQPQHF.

This clone appeared a few times. This same CDR3 is encoded by further DNA sequences in the sample. V usage is TRBV5-1 and J usage is TRBJ1-4; a weak D match, TRBD1 (6 bases). Germline V gene sequence: CDR1 SGHRS, CDR2 YFSETQ. The V end lost 4 bases, the J end lost 6 bases, and 13 bases lay between the germline ends. The CDR3 spans 14 residues. CDR3 residues: CASSLQGTDEKLFF. In DNA, the CDR3 is TGCGCCAGCAGCCTCCAGGGGACGGATGAAAAACTGTTTTTT. The whole variable domain, filled in from reference TRBV5-1 and TRBJ1-4, reads KAGVTQTPRYLIKTRGQQVTLSCSPISGHRSVSWYQQTPGQGLQFLFEYFSETQRNKGNFPGRFSGRQFSNSRSEMNVSTLELGDSALYLCASSLQGTDEKLFFGSGTQLSVL.

CDR3 in amino acids: CASSQRSNEQFF. CDR3 nucleotides: TGTGCCAGCAGCCAAAGGAGCAATGAGCAGTTCTTC. The chain links TRBV14 to TRBJ2-1, with D unresolved. This CDR3 spans 12 amino acids. Germline V CDR1 and CDR2: SGHDN, FVKESK. Trimming took 2 bases from V and 6 from J, leaving 5 bases between them.

The CDR3 sequence is CASSSQSNQPQHF. For the CDR3, the DNA is TGTGCCAGCTCCTCCCAAAGCAATCAGCCCCAGCATTTT. This sequence joins TRBV6-6 and TRBJ1-5; no definite D call. The CDR3 length is 13 residues. V dropped 8 bases and J dropped 1 base, with 9 bases sitting between them. Germline V gene sequence: CDR1 MNHNY, CDR2 SVGAGI (reference sequence).

The chain uses TRBV2 and TRBJ2-7; 8 nucleotides line up with TRBD2. Per the germline V gene, CDR1 is SNHLY and CDR2 is FYNNEI. Trimming took 4 bases from V and 0 from J; bases not matched to a gene: 2. The length of the CDR3 is 14 residues. CDR3 sequence (DNA): TGTGCCAGCAGTGCGGGAGGGGGCTCCTACGAGCAGTACTTC. Its protein is CASSAGGGSYEQYF.

This chain joins TRBV7-9 and TRBJ2-1; the D gene is possibly TRBD1 (5 bases). Trimming took 1 base from V and 6 from J, leaving 10 bases between them. The CDR3 loop spans 14 amino acids. Germline CDR1 is SEHNR and CDR2 is FQNEAQ (reference sequence). The CDR3 nucleotides are TGTGCCAGCAGCTTAGGGGGCATAAGCAATGAGCAGTTCTTC. This codes for CASSLGGISNEQFF. Full variable domain (missing parts from reference TRBV7-9 and TRBJ2-1): DTGVSQNPRHKITKRGQNVTFRCDPISEHNRLYWYRQTLGQGPEFLTYFQNEAQLEKSRLLSDRFSAERPKGSFSTLEIQRTEQGDSAMYLCASSLGGISNEQFFGPGTRLTVL.

This sequence joins TRBV28 and TRBJ1-4; D unresolved. Trimming removed 3 bases at V and 8 bases at J, with 13 bases between. This CDR3 comprises 14 residues. Germline CDR1 and CDR2: MDHEN and SYDVKM. In DNA, the CDR3 is TGTGCCAGCAGTTTTGGAAGGATCGCGGAAAAACTGTTTTTT. Its protein is CASSFGRIAEKLFF.

V and J are TRBV29-1 and TRBJ2-5; D unresolved. The V gene's germline CDR1 is SQVTM and CDR2 ANQGSEA. The germline V and J ends were trimmed by 5 bases and 1 base, with 8 bases remaining between them. The CDR3 is 12 residues long. CDR3 amino acids: CSVFRSQETQYF. DNA of the CDR3: TGCAGCGTTTTTCGCAGCCAAGAGACCCAGTACTTC.

The rearrangement links TRBV5-3 to TRBJ2-7, with a possible D match to TRBD2 (5 bases). TRBV5-3 is noted as an ORF with a role that remains uncertain. CDR3 length: 14 residues. Trimming shortened V by 0 bases and J by 3 bases, and 10 bases separated the two germline ends. CDR3 DNA: TGTGCCAGAAGCTTGGGTACGGAGGACTACGAGCAGTACTTC. This sequence encodes CARSLGTEDYEQYF.

The chain is built from TRBV28 and TRBJ1-1, with a tentative D call TRBD1 (5 bases). From germline, CDR1 is MDHEN and CDR2 SYDVKM. Trimming took off 4 bases at V and 1 base at J, with 13 bases between the two ends. CDR3 length: 15 residues. The CDR3 DNA reads TGTGCCAGCAGTTCATTTAGGGGCCCGAACACTGAAGCTTTCTTT. Its protein product is CASSSFRGPNTEAFF. The full variable domain, completed using reference TRBV28 and TRBJ1-1, is DVKVTQSSRYLVKRTGEKVFLECVQDMDHENMFWYRQDPGLGLRLIYFSYDVKMKEKGDIPEGYSVSREKKERFSLILESASTNQTSMYLCASSSFRGPNTEAFFGQGTRLTVV.

This chain uses TRBV11-2 with TRBJ2-7; D may be TRBD1 or TRBD2 (5 bases each). V gave up 6 bases and J gave up 2 bases, with 17 bases separating them. Germline loops: CDR1 SGHAT, CDR2 FQNNGV. CDR3 length: 15 amino acids. Written as DNA, the CDR3 is TGTGCCAGCAGATCAGCCGGGACCGCGACCTACGAGCAGTACTTC. This gives the protein CASRSAGTATYEQYF.

The rearrangement joins TRBV9 to TRBJ2-3; D may be TRBD2 (6 bases). V dropped 4 bases and J dropped 0 bases, with 12 bases sitting between them. The CDR3 contains 15 residues. Germline-derived CDR1 and CDR2 are SGDLS and YYNGEE. The CDR3: CASSTRTISTDTQYF. The CDR3 nucleotides are TGTGCCAGCAGCACGCGGACTATTAGCACAGATACGCAGTATTTT.

Concerning this clone itself: The sample contains more than one DNA sequence encoding this CDR3. This sequence joins TRBV6-5 and TRBJ1-5; no clear D gene. CDR1 is MNHEY, CDR2 SVGAGI, per germline. The CDR3 totals 14 residues. The V gene lost 0 bases and the J gene lost 4 bases, with 7 bases spanning the gap. Written as DNA, the CDR3 is TGTGCCAGCAGTTACTCGATTGGGAATCAGCCCCAGCATTTT. The encoded protein is CASSYSIGNQPQHF.

The chain combines TRBV7-3 with TRBJ2-3, with TRBD2 identical over 9 bases. V trimming: 5 bases; J trimming: 8 bases; junction bases outside the gene matches: 11. Germline V CDR1 and CDR2: SGHTA, FQGTGA. This CDR3 has 15 amino acids. The CDR3 protein is CASSLRLAVLSTQYF. CDR3 bases: TGTGCCAGCAGCCTCCGACTAGCGGTCCTGAGTACGCAGTATTTT. Variable domain in full (rest from reference TRBV7-3 and TRBJ2-3): GAGVSQTPSNKVTEKGKYVELRCDPISGHTALYWYRQSLGQGPEFLIYFQGTGAADDSGLPNDRFFAVRPEGSVSTLKIQRTERGDSAVYLCASSLRLAVLSTQYFGPGTRLTVL.

This clone was seen a few times. Other DNA variants within this sample encode the same CDR3. This chain uses TRBV27 with TRBJ1-5; D uncertain. Germline assignment: CDR1 MNHEY and CDR2 SMNVEV (reference sequence). Trimming pared 3 bases from V and 7 bases from J, leaving 7 bases between. The CDR3 extends over 12 amino acids. The chain's CDR3 is CASSFSGQPQHF. In DNA form, the CDR3 reads TGTGCCAGCAGTTTTTCTGGACAGCCCCAGCATTTT.

This rearrangement joins TRBV10-3 to TRBJ2-3; D not resolved. Trimming shortened V by 3 bases and J by 0 bases, and 7 bases separated the two germline ends. Germline-derived CDR1 and CDR2 are ENHRY and SYGVKD. This CDR3 has 14 amino acids. The CDR3 DNA is TGTGCCATCAGTGAAATATCCAGCACAGATACGCAGTATTTT. Encoded protein: CAISEISSTDTQYF.

The chain uses TRBV5-1 and TRBJ2-7; TRBD2 is a possible D gene (6 bases). Trimming shortened V by 4 bases and J by 7 bases, and 18 bases separated the two germline ends. CDR1 SGHRS and CDR2 YFSETQ come from the germline V gene. This CDR3 comprises 14 residues. CDR3 amino acids: CASSLGTPDWEQYF. The CDR3 DNA sequence: TGCGCCAGCAGCCTCGGGACTCCCGATTGGGAGCAGTACTTC.

The chain employs TRBV19 and TRBJ1-2; D is uncertain. V lost 2 bases, J lost 1 base, and 17 bases lay in between. The germline gives CDR1 LNHDA, CDR2 SQIVND (reference sequence). The CDR3 is 17 amino acids. Here the CDR3 DNA reads TGTGCCAGTAGTATAAGAGGGCTCTTCGACCTTAACTATGGCTACACCTTC. As protein: CASSIRGLFDLNYGYTF.

The chain is built from TRBV11-2 and TRBJ2-2; D ambiguous. The germline V gene has CDR1 SGHAT and CDR2 FQNNGV. The CDR3 length is 15 residues. Trimming shortened V by 4 bases and J by 0 bases, and 9 bases separated the two germline ends. CDR3 residues: CASSSRAPNTGELFF. CDR3 DNA sequence: TGTGCCAGCAGCTCCCGGGCCCCGAACACCGGGGAGCTGTTTTTT. Full variable domain (outside the CDR3, taken from reference TRBV11-2 and TRBJ2-2): EAGVAQSPRYKIIEKRQSVAFWCNPISGHATLYWYQQILGQGPKLLIQFQNNGVVDDSQLPKDRFSAERLKGVDSTLKIQPAKLEDSAVYLCASSSRAPNTGELFFGEGSRLTVL.

The rearrangement links TRBV7-2 to TRBJ2-7; 9 nucleotides match TRBD2. Germline loops: CDR1 SGHTA, CDR2 FQGNSA. After removal of 1 base from V and 3 bases from J, the junction contained 7 bases not matched to a gene. The CDR3 length is 16 residues. The CDR3 coding sequence is TGTGCCAGCAGCTTAGGGCCTAGCGGGATATACTACGAGCAGTACTTC. It codes for CASSLGPSGIYYEQYF.

A word on this clone: Within the sample, other DNA sequences also encode this same CDR3. The chain combines TRBV9 with TRBJ2-2, with 7 bases identical to TRBD1. Germline lookup yields CDR1 SGDLS and CDR2 YYNGEE. Trimming removed 0 bases from V and 4 bases from J; junction bases left unmatched: 3. This CDR3 is 15 amino acids long. The CDR3 sequence: CASSVAPGGTGELFF. CDR3 DNA sequence: TGTGCCAGCAGCGTAGCGCCAGGGGGCACCGGGGAGCTGTTTTTT.

This clone appeared a single time. The rearrangement joins TRBV5-5 to TRBJ2-2, with 7 bases aligning to TRBD2. This CDR3 region has 15 residues. V dropped 3 bases and J dropped 0; count of bases not matched to a gene: 2. Germline V CDR1 and CDR2: SGHKS, YYEKEE (reference sequence). The CDR3: CASSSAGTNTGELFF. The CDR3 DNA sequence: TGTGCCAGCAGCTCAGCGGGAACGAACACCGGGGAGCTGTTTTTT.

The rearrangement links TRBV9 to TRBJ2-1, with D unclear. V shed 4 bases and J shed 7 bases, with 9 bases lying between them. The CDR3 sequence is 12 residues long. The germline V gene has CDR1 SGDLS and CDR2 YYNGEE. CDR3 amino acids: CASSTPTNEQFF. Written as DNA, the CDR3 is TGTGCCAGCAGCACCCCCACGAATGAGCAGTTCTTC.

The gene calls are TRBV27 and TRBJ1-4, with a tentative D call TRBD1 (5 bases). The germline V and J ends were trimmed by 7 bases and 8 bases, with 23 bases remaining between them. This CDR3 region has 16 residues. CDR1 MNHEY and CDR2 SMNVEV come from the germline V gene (reference sequence). CDR3 nucleotides: TGTGCCAGCACCCCCACCCTGGGGACGGCTACCGAAAAACTGTTTTTT. Amino acid sequence: CASTPTLGTATEKLFF.

In regard to this clone: Other DNA sequences within the sample encode an identical CDR3. This chain joins TRBV19 and TRBJ1-1; D uncertain. This CDR3 contains 14 residues. V lost 2 bases, J lost 0 bases, and 7 bases lay in between. Germline CDR1 reads LNHDA; CDR2 reads SQIVND (reference sequence). The chain's CDR3 is CASSITLMNTEAFF. CDR3 coding DNA: TGTGCCAGTAGTATAACACTTATGAACACTGAAGCTTTCTTT.

The rearrangement links TRBV7-2 to TRBJ2-7, with 8 positions matching TRBD2. The ends lost 4 bases at V and 2 bases at J; junction bases unmatched: 10. Germline V CDR1 and CDR2: SGHTA, FQGNSA. The CDR3 contains 16 residues. The CDR3 region has the DNA TGTGCCAGCAGCTCCTCCAGCGGGAGTTACACCTACGAGCAGTACTTC. It specifies CASSSSSGSYTYEQYF.

The chain carries TRBV10-3 and TRBJ2-7; TRBD1 aligns across 10 bases. The CDR3 consists of 14 residues. Trimming cost V 3 bases and J 6 bases; bases outside gene matches: 5. CDR1 is ENHRY and CDR2 is SYGVKD in the germline V gene. The CDR3 reads CAISESTGGSEQYF. In DNA form, the CDR3 reads TGTGCCATCAGTGAATCGACAGGGGGCTCCGAGCAGTACTTC.